This T cell receptor beta chain was observed in a study of OX40 agonist ivuxolimab in advanced cancers. In the study overall: Among those enrolled, mean age was approximately 62 years (range about 23 to 90) and about 79% were male.

The assay was immunoSEQ multiplex PCR, and TCRdb's table has in-frame clones only and misses some. Of about 69,000 clones listed, about nine tenths were seen once; the top ten hold under 3.5%. For this clone: What it recognizes is unknown.

Study-wide results and caveats: Undetermined was the antigen specificity of the expanded peripheral T cells.

Looked up from germline, CDR1 is SGHRS and CDR2 is YFSETQ. V gave up 1 base and J gave up 5 bases, with 9 bases separating them. This CDR3 has 14 residues. This specimen was CD4+ or CD8+ T cells sorted from blood, taken in a trial of the OX40 agonist ivuxolimab. The sequence derives from an adult with an advanced solid tumor such as melanoma, head and neck, liver or kidney cancer. The chain has TRBV5-1 and TRBJ1-4; D call uncertain. CDR3 protein: CASSLMGSNEKLFF. CDR3 DNA sequence: TGCGCCAGCAGCTTGATGGGTTCGAATGAAAAACTGTTTTTT.